Given below is one TCR beta chain in context. Its antigen is not identified. This entry is derived from a study of cytomegalovirus exposure and HLA in healthy donors. Study summary: The Caucasian-associated ancestry cluster held roughly 80% of a few hundred genotyped donors. General observations from the study: Indistinguishability led to the exclusion of some V segments, TRBV6-2 and TRBV6-3 included. Highly shared sequence variants in one cluster were likely a sequencing artifact. DRB1 showed the most TCR associations and HLA-C the fewest in a later analysis, as rates varied by HLA locus.

The CDR3 contains 15 residues. Trimming cost V 4 bases and J 11 bases; bases outside gene matches: 11. CDR1 ENHRY and CDR2 SYGVKD come from the germline V gene. 13 Jbeta primers and 60 Vbeta primers were used for the PCR. Sequencing was performed with immunoSEQ multiplex PCR; in TCRdb, only in-frame clones are kept and a portion is missing. The repertoire consists of some 190,000 clones, with roughly 77% occurring once and the leading ten covering under 3%. The J gene is TRBJ1-1, the V gene TRBV10-3; 12 bases fit TRBD1. What was sequenced was PBMCs. The sequence was obtained from a woman aged 25 to 39 in good health and CMV-seropositive. Written as DNA, the CDR3 is TGTGCCATCAGTGGAACGGGACAGGGGGCCTCCGGGGCTTTCTTT. It codes for CAISGTGQGASGAFF.